Following are 25 T cell receptor beta chains from one sample sequenced in a study of blood T cell repertoires in COVID-19. TCRdb keeps only in-frame clones here, not all; method: immunoSEQ multiplex PCR. This table holds roughly 250,000 clones, 85% to 90% found once. Sequenced input: PBMCs or T cells enriched from blood (not recorded which). The receptors here all came from a young woman who had recovered from COVID-19.

CDR3 in amino acids: CASSLGTVNYGYTF. CDR3 DNA: TGTGCCAGCAGCTTAGGGACAGTGAACTATGGCTACACCTTC. The chain recombines TRBV11-1 with TRBJ1-2; D is possibly TRBD1 (6 bases). The V gene lost 1 base and the J gene lost 2 bases, with 8 bases spanning the gap. This CDR3 spans 14 amino acids. Germline V gene data show CDR1 as SGHAT and CDR2 as FQDESV (reference sequence).

The chain has TRBV11-2 and TRBJ2-3, with D perhaps matching TRBD1 (5 bases). V was pared by 2 bases and J by 0 bases, with 15 bases between. Germline CDR1 and CDR2: SGHAT and FQNNGV. The CDR3 contains 17 residues. CDR3 sequence reads: CASSLLVGVTSTDTQYF. Written as DNA, the CDR3 is TGTGCCAGCAGCTTATTAGTAGGGGTCACTAGCACAGATACGCAGTATTTT.

This sequence joins TRBV3-1 (or the pseudogene TRBV3-2) and TRBJ2-7; 11 bases map to TRBD2. Germline CDR1 and CDR2: LGHDT and YNNKEL (reference sequence). V lost 5 bases to trimming and J lost 1 base; unmatched junction nucleotides: 4. The CDR3 spans 15 residues. CDR3 DNA sequence: TGTGCCAGCAGCTCCCGACTAGCGGGGTCCTACGAGCAGTACTTC. This translates into CASSSRLAGSYEQYF.

This clone came up once. The V gene is TRBV4-1, the J gene TRBJ1-2; 7 bases are a match to TRBD1. This CDR3 spans 15 amino acids. Trimming at V came to 6 bases and at J to 4 bases, leaving 11 bases not matched to a gene. The germline gives CDR1 MGHRA, CDR2 YSYEKL. This chain's CDR3 is CASRLDPQGSYGYTF. The CDR3 DNA is TGCGCCAGCAGGCTTGACCCACAGGGGTCCTATGGCTACACCTTC.

The chain couples TRBV7-9 to TRBJ1-1; D is perhaps TRBD1 (5 bases). The V and J ends lost 1 base and 4 bases respectively, with 13 bases between them. Germline lookup yields CDR1 SEHNR and CDR2 FQNEAQ (reference sequence). This CDR3 has 15 amino acids. The CDR3 DNA is TGTGCCAGCAGCTTAGGACACCCCGGGGGCACTGAAGCTTTCTTT. This gives the protein CASSLGHPGGTEAFF. The full variable domain, in which reference TRBV7-9 and TRBJ1-1 provide the parts outside the CDR3, is DTGVSQNPRHKITKRGQNVTFRCDPISEHNRLYWYRQTLGQGPEFLTYFQNEAQLEKSRLLSDRFSAERPKGSFSTLEIQRTEQGDSAMYLCASSLGHPGGTEAFFGQGTRLTVV.

In regard to this clone: Relative to the germline gene, one junction end is altered; a read error may explain this. Different DNA sequences within this sample yield the same CDR3. The V gene is TRBV7-2, the J gene TRBJ1-2; tentative D call: TRBD1 (5 bases). Germline CDR1 and CDR2: SGHTA and FQGNSA. The CDR3 loop spans 14 amino acids. The CDR3 loop is CASSLAGQNYGYTF. CDR3 sequence (DNA): TGTGCCAGCAGCCTAGCAGGACAAAACTATGGCTACACCTTC.

This rearrangement joins TRBV28 to TRBJ1-2, with 7 bases fitting TRBD1. With 9 bases clipped from V and 1 base from J, the junction kept 14 bases outside the gene matches. The CDR3 runs to 16 residues. CDR1 is MDHEN, CDR2 SYDVKM, per germline. CDR3 sequence reads: CASSTAGDRFNYGYTF. The CDR3, as DNA: TGTGCCAGTAGTACCGCCGGGGACAGATTTAACTATGGCTACACCTTC.

This chain connects TRBV7-8 to TRBJ2-7, with D hard to call. The V gene's germline CDR1 is SGHVS and CDR2 FQNEAQ. Trimming shortened V by 3 bases and J by 1 base, and 7 bases separated the two germline ends. The CDR3 runs to 13 residues. The CDR3 region is CASSFLESYEQYF. Here the CDR3 DNA reads TGTGCCAGCAGCTTCCTGGAGTCCTACGAGCAGTACTTC.

The CDR3 here is CASRRDRPGANVLTF. The CDR3 DNA follows: TGTGCCAGCAGACGGGACAGGCCTGGGGCCAACGTCCTGACTTTC. This chain joins TRBV5-4 and TRBJ2-6; TRBD1 matches at 8 bases. The CDR3 length is 15 residues. The germline gives CDR1 SGHNT, CDR2 YYREEE (reference sequence). The junction had 3 bases not matched to a gene; V was cut back by 5 bases and J by 2 bases.

The rearrangement uses TRBV27 and TRBJ2-6; maybe TRBD1 (5 bases). Germline loops: CDR1 MNHEY, CDR2 SMNVEV (reference sequence). Trimming took 3 bases from V and 2 from J, leaving 8 bases between them. There are 15 residues in the CDR3. CDR3 sequence reads: CASSFVGAGANVLTF. The CDR3 DNA follows: TGTGCCAGCAGTTTTGTAGGGGCTGGGGCCAACGTCCTGACTTTC.

V and J are TRBV7-2 and TRBJ2-2; D is unresolved. This CDR3 has 13 amino acids. The germline gives CDR1 SGHTA, CDR2 FQGNSA. With 5 bases removed from V and 3 bases from J, the gap between germline ends came to 7 bases. The CDR3 is CASSHDYTGELFF. In DNA form, the CDR3 reads TGTGCCAGCAGCCATGACTACACCGGGGAGCTGTTTTTT. Full variable domain (remainder filled in from reference TRBV7-2 and TRBJ2-2): GAGVSQSPSNKVTEKGKDVELRCDPISGHTALYWYRQSLGQGLEFLIYFQGNSAPDKSGLPSDRFSAERTGGSVSTLTIQRTQQEDSAVYLCASSHDYTGELFFGEGSRLTVL.

The chain is built from TRBV3-1 (or the pseudogene TRBV3-2) and TRBJ1-1; the D gene is possibly TRBD1 (6 bases). Germline V lookup: CDR1 LGHDT, CDR2 YNNKEL (reference sequence). V lost 1 base, J lost 0 bases, and 9 bases lay in between. The CDR3 extends over 15 amino acids. The CDR3 reads CASSQVGGVNTEAFF. Here the CDR3 DNA reads TGTGCCAGCAGCCAAGTAGGGGGTGTGAACACTGAAGCTTTCTTT.

The rearrangement uses TRBV19 and TRBJ1-5, with D possibly being TRBD1 (6 bases). Germline CDR1 LNHDA, CDR2 SQIVND (reference sequence). V was shortened by 7 bases and J by 4 bases, with 17 bases between the two germline ends. The CDR3 consists of 15 residues. CDR3 protein: CASTGRRTVNQPQHF. The CDR3 nucleotides read TGTGCCAGTACCGGGAGGAGGACAGTTAATCAGCCCCAGCATTTT.

The chain joins TRBV5-1 to TRBJ2-1; no clear D gene. The length of the CDR3 is 14 residues. V was pared by 4 bases and J by 7 bases, with 15 bases between. Germline V gene lookup returns CDR1 SGHRS and CDR2 YFSETQ. The CDR3 region is CASSLTNEENEQFF. The CDR3 DNA is TGCGCCAGCAGCCTTACAAACGAGGAGAATGAGCAGTTCTTC.

CDR3 in amino acids: CASSRGTGRNTQYF. The CDR3 DNA sequence: TGTGCCAGCAGCCGAGGGACAGGGAGAAATACGCAGTATTTT. V is TRBV7-8 and J is TRBJ2-3; 9 positions match TRBD1. Germline CDR1 is SGHVS and CDR2 is FQNEAQ. V was pared by 5 bases and J by 7 bases, with 7 bases of the junction left unmatched. This CDR3 has 14 amino acids.

The chain uses TRBV19 and TRBJ1-4; the match to TRBD1 covers 9 bases. Looked up from germline, CDR1 is LNHDA and CDR2 is SQIVND (reference sequence). V shed 5 bases and J 3 bases; nucleotides not matched to a gene: 13. The CDR3 covers 18 residues. The CDR3 loop reads CASSATGGSYTSNEKLFF. The CDR3 DNA is TGTGCCAGTAGTGCTACAGGGGGCTCCTATACCTCTAATGAAAAACTGTTTTTT.

The chain links TRBV29-1 to TRBJ1-4; D call uncertain. V was clipped by 7 bases and J by 8 bases, with 8 bases between them. CDR3 length: 10 amino acids. From germline, CDR1 is SQVTM and CDR2 ANQGSEA. The CDR3 sequence: CSGGEEKLFF. The CDR3 DNA reads TGCAGCGGGGGTGAGGAAAAACTGTTTTTT.

This clone was seen just once. This chain connects TRBV3-1 (or the pseudogene TRBV3-2) to TRBJ2-6; TRBD1 aligns across 10 bases. This CDR3 has 16 amino acids. Germline CDR1 reads LGHDT; CDR2 reads YNNKEL (reference sequence). Trimming took 4 bases from V and 4 from J; bases not matched to a gene: 4. The CDR3 region is CASSLGTGAGANVLTF. CDR3 sequence (DNA): TGTGCCAGCAGCCTCGGGACAGGGGCCGGGGCCAACGTCCTGACTTTC.

CDR3 DNA: TGCGCCAGCAGCTTGGGTATTGACAGGTGGAACTATGGCTACACCTTC. Amino acid sequence: CASSLGIDRWNYGYTF. The V and J genes are TRBV5-1 and TRBJ1-2; possibly TRBD1 for D (6 bases). Germline CDR1 reads SGHRS; CDR2 reads YFSETQ. V was pared by 0 bases and J by 2 bases, with 14 bases between. This CDR3 contains 16 residues. Full variable domain (missing parts from reference TRBV5-1 and TRBJ1-2): KAGVTQTPRYLIKTRGQQVTLSCSPISGHRSVSWYQQTPGQGLQFLFEYFSETQRNKGNFPGRFSGRQFSNSRSEMNVSTLELGDSALYLCASSLGIDRWNYGYTFGSGTRLTVV.

This clone has only a few counts. The chain couples TRBV15 to TRBJ2-3; D unresolved. The V gene lost 4 bases and the J gene lost 6 bases, with 11 bases spanning the gap. The CDR3 is 13 amino acids. Germline lookup yields CDR1 LNHNV and CDR2 YYDKDF (reference sequence). As DNA, the CDR3 is TGTGCCACCAGCACGACACAATTCGATACGCAGTATTTT. Translated, it gives CATSTTQFDTQYF.

The rearrangement links TRBV28 to TRBJ2-2, with D maybe TRBD2 (6 bases). CDR1 is MDHEN, CDR2 SYDVKM, per germline. The CDR3 sequence is 16 residues long. V lost 3 bases to trimming and J lost 7 bases, with 18 bases between them. In DNA form, the CDR3 reads TGTGCCAGCAGTTTTTCGCGGGGTGGTTTAGGCGGGGAGCTGTTTTTT. Translation: CASSFSRGGLGGELFF.

This chain links TRBV7-9 with TRBJ2-1; TRBD2 matches 11 bases. CDR1 SEHNR and CDR2 FQNEAQ come from the germline V gene (reference sequence). This CDR3 is 15 amino acids long. J lost 5 bases, V lost 2 bases, and 2 bases had no gene match. The CDR3 bases are TGTGCCAGCAGCTTATTGACTAGCGGGGACAATGAGCAGTTCTTC. It yields the protein CASSLLTSGDNEQFF.

The chain joins TRBV10-3 to TRBJ1-5; no definite D call. This CDR3 spans 13 amino acids. CDR1 and CDR2 from the germline V gene are ENHRY and SYGVKD. The V gene lost 6 bases and the J gene lost 5 bases, with 11 bases spanning the gap. The CDR3 region has the DNA TGTGCCATCAGCCAGACTACGGATCAGCCCCAGCATTTT. Translated, it gives CAISQTTDQPQHF.

V and J are TRBV15 and TRBJ1-1; D remains unclear. CDR3 length: 12 amino acids. Trimming pared 0 bases from V and 12 bases from J, leaving 11 bases between. Per germline, CDR1 LNHNV and CDR2 YYDKDF (reference sequence). The CDR3: CATSRDGGETFF. CDR3 bases: TGTGCCACCAGCAGAGATGGAGGCGAGACTTTCTTT.

This chain links TRBV5-1 with TRBJ2-7, with a possible D match to TRBD2 (5 bases). This CDR3 is built from 14 residues. Trimming left V 5 bases short and J 6 bases short, with 18 bases between. In germline, CDR1 is SGHRS, CDR2 YFSETQ. In nucleotides, the CDR3 is TGCGCCAGCAGTCCCGGAGGTTCAGGCTCCGAGCAGTACTTC. It is translated as CASSPGGSGSEQYF.